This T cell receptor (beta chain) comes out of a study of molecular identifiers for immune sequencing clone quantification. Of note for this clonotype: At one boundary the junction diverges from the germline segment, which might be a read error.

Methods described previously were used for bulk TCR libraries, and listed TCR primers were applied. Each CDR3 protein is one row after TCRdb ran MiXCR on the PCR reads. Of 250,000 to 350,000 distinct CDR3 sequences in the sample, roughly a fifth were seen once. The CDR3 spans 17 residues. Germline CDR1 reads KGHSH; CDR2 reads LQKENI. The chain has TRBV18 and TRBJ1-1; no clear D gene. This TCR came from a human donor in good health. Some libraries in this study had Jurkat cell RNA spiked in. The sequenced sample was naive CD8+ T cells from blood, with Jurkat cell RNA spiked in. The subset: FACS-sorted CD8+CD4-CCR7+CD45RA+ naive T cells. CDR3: CASSPFQGRSMNTETFF. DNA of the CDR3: TGTGCCAGCTCACCATTCCAAGGCCGTTCCATGAACACTGAAACTTTCTTT.